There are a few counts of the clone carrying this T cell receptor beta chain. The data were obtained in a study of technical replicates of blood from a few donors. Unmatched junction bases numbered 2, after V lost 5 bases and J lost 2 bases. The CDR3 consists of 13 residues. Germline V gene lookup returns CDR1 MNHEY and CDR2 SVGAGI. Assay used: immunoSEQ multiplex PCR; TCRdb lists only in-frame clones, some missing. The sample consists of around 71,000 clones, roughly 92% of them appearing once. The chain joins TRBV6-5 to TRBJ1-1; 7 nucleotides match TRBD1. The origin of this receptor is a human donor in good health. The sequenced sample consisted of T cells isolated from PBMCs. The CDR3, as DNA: TGTGCCAGCAGTAGGGGGCGAAACACTGAAGCTTTCTTT. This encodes CASSRGRNTEAFF.